One and the same sample provided the 28 T cell receptor beta chains below, sequenced in a study of cytomegalovirus exposure and HLA in healthy donors. It was with 60 Vbeta and 13 Jbeta primers that the PCR ran. The repertoire was sequenced with immunoSEQ multiplex PCR; TCRdb's copy has only in-frame clones and lacks some. The sample has around 180,000 clones; about 80% are singletons. The sample was PBMCs. These TCRs come from a woman between 50 and 59 years old in good health and CMV-seronegative.

The V call is TRBV2, the J call TRBJ2-7; 8 bases agree with TRBD1. The V gene end was trimmed by 7 bases and the J gene end by 4 bases; junction bases not matched to a gene: 12. Germline V CDR1 and CDR2: SNHLY, FYNNEI. This CDR3 contains 15 residues. CDR3 nucleotides: TGTGCCAGCAATAAAAGACAGGGGTTCGGATACGAGCAGTACTTC. Protein: CASNKRQGFGYEQYF.

The chain uses TRBV5-1 and TRBJ2-5, with TRBD1 as a possible D gene (6 bases). The V end was cut by 3 bases, the J end by 4 bases, with 10 bases between. Germline-derived CDR1 and CDR2 are SGHRS and YFSETQ. CDR3 length: 13 residues. CDR3 region: CASSSQGRETQYF. The CDR3 DNA is TGCGCCAGCAGCTCTCAGGGGAGAGAGACCCAGTACTTC.

The J gene is TRBJ2-1, the V gene TRBV11-3, with D perhaps TRBD2 (5 bases). With 5 bases removed from V and 5 bases from J, the gap between germline ends came to 16 bases. The CDR3 runs to 15 residues. Germline CDR1 is SGHNT and CDR2 is YENEEA. CDR3 sequence: CASSPEYGSDNEQFF. The CDR3 DNA reads as TGTGCCAGCAGCCCCGAGTATGGTAGCGACAATGAGCAGTTCTTC.

The chain is built from TRBV5-1 and TRBJ2-5; 9 bases map to TRBD2. This CDR3 comprises 14 residues. V dropped 4 bases and J dropped 5; count of bases not matched to a gene: 6. Germline CDR1 reads SGHRS; CDR2 reads YFSETQ. The CDR3 DNA reads as TGCGCCAGCAGCATTAGCGGGAGCAGTGAGACCCAGTACTTC. Amino acids: CASSISGSSETQYF.

The chain has TRBV5-8 and TRBJ1-1; D is unresolved. Germline lookup yields CDR1 SGHTS and CDR2 YDEGEE. The V gene lost 2 bases and the J gene lost 8 bases, with 16 bases spanning the gap. This CDR3 region has 14 residues. The CDR3 nucleotides read TGTGCCAGCAGCTTAGTAGGATTGACACGGGAAGCTTTCTTT. This encodes CASSLVGLTREAFF.

The V gene is TRBV4-3, the J gene TRBJ1-1; 9 positions agree with TRBD1. CDR3 length: 17 residues. The germline V gene has CDR1 LGHNA and CDR2 YSLEER. V dropped 1 base and J dropped 2; count of bases not matched to a gene: 8. CDR3 amino acids: CASSQGEVDRGNTEAFF. The CDR3 region has the DNA TGCGCCAGCAGCCAAGGGGAGGTGGACAGGGGAAACACTGAAGCTTTCTTT.

The gene calls are TRBV6-6 and TRBJ1-5; the D is unclear. Deletions cut 9 bases from V and 1 base from J, with 16 bases between. The CDR3 loop spans 15 amino acids. CDR1 and CDR2 from the germline V gene are MNHNY and SVGAGI (reference sequence). The CDR3 nucleotides read TGTGCCAGTCAATCCCGGCCGGGGAGCAATCAGCCCCAGCATTTT. It specifies CASQSRPGSNQPQHF.

The chain uses TRBV7-8 and TRBJ2-3; the D gene is possibly TRBD2 (5 bases). V lost 5 bases and J lost 0, with 12 bases in between. The V gene's germline CDR1 is SGHVS and CDR2 FQNEAQ. The CDR3 is made up of 15 amino acids. Written as DNA, the CDR3 is TGTGCCAGCAGCCCGACACGGGGAAGCACAGATACGCAGTATTTT. Translated, it gives CASSPTRGSTDTQYF.

CDR3 sequence reads: CASSPGSVGTEAFF. The DNA for the CDR3 is TGTGCCAGCAGTCCGGGGTCGGTAGGGACTGAAGCTTTCTTT. The chain joins TRBV6-5 to TRBJ1-1; D not resolved. There are 14 residues in the CDR3. Germline loops: CDR1 MNHEY, CDR2 SVGAGI. Trimming left V 5 bases short and J 5 bases short, with 15 bases between.

The rearrangement uses TRBV30 and TRBJ1-2; a possible D gene is TRBD1 (6 bases). The CDR3 sequence is 14 residues long. The ends were cut back, 3 bases at V and 4 bases at J, with 15 bases in the middle. Germline loops: CDR1 GTSNPN, CDR2 SVGIG (reference sequence). CDR3 sequence reads: CAWRTIGQSYGYTF. The CDR3, as DNA: TGTGCCTGGAGAACGATCGGACAGAGCTATGGCTACACCTTC.

This chain links TRBV19 with TRBJ2-1; no clear D. The V gene's germline CDR1 is LNHDA and CDR2 SQIVND (reference sequence). The V and J ends lost 5 bases and 0 bases respectively, with 20 bases between them. This CDR3 spans 18 amino acids. CDR3 sequence (DNA): TGTGCCAGTAGTGTCAGAGCGCGGCCACTAAGCTCCTACAATGAGCAGTTCTTC. This gives the protein CASSVRARPLSSYNEQFF.

The chain combines TRBV28 with TRBJ2-2; a possible D gene is TRBD1 (8 bases). V dropped 6 bases and J dropped 7 bases, with 15 bases sitting between them. The CDR3 has 14 residues. Germline lookup yields CDR1 MDHEN and CDR2 SYDVKM. The CDR3 loop reads CASRGGTGGGELFF. In DNA, the CDR3 is TGTGCCAGCAGGGGGGGGACAGGAGGCGGGGAGCTGTTTTTT.

The gene calls are TRBV11-1 and TRBJ1-1, with D maybe TRBD1 (6 bases). Germline CDR1 is SGHAT and CDR2 is FQDESV (reference sequence). The CDR3 sequence is 15 residues long. The V end lost 4 bases, the J end lost 1 base, and 13 bases lay between the germline ends. The CDR3 spells CASSSRQDQNTEAFF. In DNA, the CDR3 is TGTGCCAGCAGCTCTCGACAGGATCAGAACACTGAAGCTTTCTTT.

The chain links TRBV5-1 to TRBJ1-1, with 9 bases matching TRBD1. CDR1 is SGHRS, CDR2 YFSETQ, per germline. The V segment lost 3 bases and the J segment 0 bases; nucleotides outside the gene matches: 6. The length of the CDR3 is 16 residues. CDR3 in amino acids: CASSSGTGLMNTEAFF. CDR3 coding DNA: TGCGCCAGCAGCTCTGGGACAGGGCTTATGAACACTGAAGCTTTCTTT. Drawing the rest from reference TRBV5-1 and TRBJ1-1, the complete variable domain is KAGVTQTPRYLIKTRGQQVTLSCSPISGHRSVSWYQQTPGQGLQFLFEYFSETQRNKGNFPGRFSGRQFSNSRSEMNVSTLELGDSALYLCASSSGTGLMNTEAFFGQGTRLTVV.

V and J are TRBV5-4 and TRBJ2-3; 7 bases are shared with TRBD2. Looked up from germline, CDR1 is SGHNT and CDR2 is YYREEE (reference sequence). There are 14 residues in the CDR3. V dropped 10 bases and J dropped 0; count of bases not matched to a gene: 8. DNA of the CDR3: TGTGCCGGGCAGAAAGCGGGAAGCACAGATACGCAGTATTTT. Amino acid sequence: CAGQKAGSTDTQYF.

V and J are TRBV28 and TRBJ2-7; TRBD1 is a possible D gene (5 bases). The CDR3 covers 12 residues. V dropped 8 bases and J dropped 2 bases, with 10 bases sitting between them. Germline CDR1 MDHEN, CDR2 SYDVKM. CDR3 bases: TGTGCCAGCCTCAGGGTTCCCTACGAGCAGTACTTC. Amino acid sequence: CASLRVPYEQYF.

V and J are TRBV28 and TRBJ2-1; no reliable D call. Trimming stripped 1 base from V and 3 bases from J, with 4 bases between. Germline V CDR1 and CDR2: MDHEN, SYDVKM. This CDR3 is built from 13 residues. CDR3 sequence reads: CASSLFNYNEQFF. CDR3 sequence (DNA): TGTGCCAGCAGTTTATTCAACTACAATGAGCAGTTCTTC.

This clone has only a few counts. CDR3 sequence: CASSPYGLTVDEQYF. The CDR3 coding sequence is TGTGCCAGCAGCCCATACGGACTAACGGTGGACGAGCAGTACTTC. The rearrangement joins TRBV7-9 to TRBJ2-7; possible D gene TRBD2, 6 bases. This CDR3 spans 15 amino acids. Trimming shortened V by 5 bases and J by 5 bases, and 19 bases separated the two germline ends. CDR1 and CDR2 from the germline V gene are SEHNR and FQNEAQ (reference sequence).

The chain uses TRBV28 and TRBJ2-7, with 8 bases lining up with TRBD1. CDR3 length: 13 amino acids. Germline CDR1 is MDHEN and CDR2 is SYDVKM. After removal of 10 bases from V and 0 bases from J, the junction contained 5 bases not matched to a gene. In DNA, the CDR3 is TGTGCCACCCAGGGGGCCCTCTCCTACGAGCAGTACTTC. Its translation is CATQGALSYEQYF.

The J gene is TRBJ2-5, the V gene TRBV2, with D perhaps TRBD2 (5 bases). V was shortened by 1 base and J by 5 bases, with 11 bases between the two germline ends. CDR1 SNHLY and CDR2 FYNNEI come from the germline V gene. The CDR3 covers 14 residues. CDR3 sequence: CASSEGTRGETQYF. The CDR3 coding sequence is TGTGCCAGCAGTGAAGGGACGCGAGGGGAGACCCAGTACTTC.

This clone was recorded a few times. The chain employs TRBV9 and TRBJ1-4; D unresolved. Trimming shortened V by 7 bases and J by 8 bases, and 6 bases separated the two germline ends. This CDR3 region has 10 residues. Germline V CDR1 and CDR2: SGDLS, YYNGEE. CDR3 nucleotides: TGTGCCAGCGGAGGAGAAAAACTGTTTTTT. Translating it yields CASGGEKLFF.

The rearrangement joins TRBV7-8 to TRBJ2-5, with TRBD2 matching 7 bases. The CDR3 sequence is 18 residues long. Germline values: CDR1 SGHVS, CDR2 FQNEAQ. Trimming took 4 bases from V and 5 from J; bases not matched to a gene: 19. The CDR3 spells CASSSKPSGDLFKETQYF. The DNA of the CDR3 is TGTGCCAGCAGCTCCAAACCCAGCGGGGATCTTTTCAAGGAGACCCAGTACTTC.

The chain recombines TRBV28 with TRBJ2-3; D is unclear. Trimming pared 3 bases from V and 5 bases from J, leaving 9 bases between. From germline, CDR1 is MDHEN and CDR2 SYDVKM. CDR3 length: 13 amino acids. CDR3 residues: CASSLRMKDTQYF. The CDR3 coding sequence is TGTGCCAGCAGTTTGCGAATGAAAGATACGCAGTATTTT.

The CDR3 protein is CASSHGQKFGEQFF. As DNA, the CDR3 is TGCGCCAGCAGCCACGGACAGAAATTCGGTGAGCAGTTCTTC. J is TRBJ2-1 and V is TRBV5-1, with D possibly TRBD1 on 6 matching bases. Germline loops: CDR1 SGHRS, CDR2 YFSETQ. The CDR3 contains 14 residues. Trimming cost V 4 bases and J 9 bases, with 17 bases left between them.

V gene TRBV2 combines with J gene TRBJ1-5; no reliable D call. The CDR3 runs 13 residues. V dropped 8 bases and J dropped 0 bases, with 8 bases sitting between them. Germline values: CDR1 SNHLY, CDR2 FYNNEI. The CDR3 nucleotides read TGTGCCAGCGGAGCAGATAGCAATCAGCCCCAGCATTTT. Its translation: CASGADSNQPQHF. The full variable domain, in which reference TRBV2 and TRBJ1-5 provide the parts outside the CDR3, is EPEVTQTPSHQVTQMGQEVILRCVPISNHLYFYWYRQILGQKVEFLVSFYNNEISEKSEIFDDQFSVERPDGSNFTLKIRSTKLEDSAMYFCASGADSNQPQHFGDGTRLSIL.

This chain's CDR3 is CASSQSRRTSGSIDEQFF. The CDR3, as DNA: TGTGCCAGCAGCCAATCACGCCGGACTAGCGGGAGTATTGATGAGCAGTTCTTC. The rearrangement uses TRBV14 and TRBJ2-1, with TRBD2 matching 13 bases. J gave up 8 bases and V 2 bases, and 12 bases lay outside the gene matches. The CDR3 covers 18 residues. Looked up from germline, CDR1 is SGHDN and CDR2 is FVKESK. Filled out from reference TRBV14 and TRBJ2-1, the complete variable domain reads EAGVTQFPSHSVIEKGQTVTLRCDPISGHDNLYWYRRVMGKEIKFLLHFVKESKQDESGMPNNRFLAERTGGTYSTLKVQPAELEDSGVYFCASSQSRRTSGSIDEQFFGPGTRLTVL.

The genes are TRBV2 and TRBJ2-1; the match to TRBD2 covers 11 bases. Germline CDR1 reads SNHLY; CDR2 reads FYNNEI. J lost 6 bases, V lost 6 bases, and 10 bases had no gene match. The CDR3 is 16 amino acids. The CDR3 reads CASSPRLSGRVNEQFF. The CDR3 DNA sequence: TGTGCCAGCAGCCCAAGACTTAGCGGGAGGGTCAATGAGCAGTTCTTC.

This chain connects TRBV29-1 to TRBJ2-5; D might be TRBD2 (5 bases). Germline-derived CDR1 and CDR2 are SQVTM and ANQGSEA. Trimming shortened V by 5 bases and J by 5 bases, and 15 bases separated the two germline ends. The CDR3 is 13 residues long. CDR3 sequence (DNA): TGCAGCGTTCGTCGAGCACTAGAGGAGACCCAGTACTTC. It translates to CSVRRALEETQYF.